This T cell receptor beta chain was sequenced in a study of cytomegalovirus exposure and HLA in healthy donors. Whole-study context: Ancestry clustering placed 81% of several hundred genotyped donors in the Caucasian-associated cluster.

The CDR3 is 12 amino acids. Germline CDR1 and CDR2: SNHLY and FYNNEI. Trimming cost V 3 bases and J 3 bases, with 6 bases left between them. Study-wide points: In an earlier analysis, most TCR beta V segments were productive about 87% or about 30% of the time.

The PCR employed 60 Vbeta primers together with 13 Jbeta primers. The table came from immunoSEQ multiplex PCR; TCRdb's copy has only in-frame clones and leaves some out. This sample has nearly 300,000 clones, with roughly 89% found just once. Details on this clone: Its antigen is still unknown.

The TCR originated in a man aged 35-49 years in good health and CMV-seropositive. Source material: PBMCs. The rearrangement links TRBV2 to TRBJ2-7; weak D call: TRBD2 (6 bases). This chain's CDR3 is CASSERGYEQYF. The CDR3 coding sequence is TGTGCCAGCAGTGAGCGGGGCTACGAGCAGTACTTC.